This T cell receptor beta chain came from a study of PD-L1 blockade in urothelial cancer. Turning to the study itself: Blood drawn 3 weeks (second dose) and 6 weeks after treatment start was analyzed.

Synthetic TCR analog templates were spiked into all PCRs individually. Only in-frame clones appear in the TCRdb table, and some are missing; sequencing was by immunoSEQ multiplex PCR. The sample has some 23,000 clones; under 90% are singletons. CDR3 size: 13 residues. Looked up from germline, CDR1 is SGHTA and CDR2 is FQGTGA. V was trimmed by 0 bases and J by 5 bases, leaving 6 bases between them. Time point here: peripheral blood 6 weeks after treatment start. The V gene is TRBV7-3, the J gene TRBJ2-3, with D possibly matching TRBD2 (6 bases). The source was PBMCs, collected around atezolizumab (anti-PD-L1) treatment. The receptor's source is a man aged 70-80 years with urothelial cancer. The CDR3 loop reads CASSLTSGDTQYF. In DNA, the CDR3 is TGTGCCAGCAGCTTAACTAGCGGAGATACGCAGTATTTT.